The 5 T cell receptor beta chains listed next were all sequenced from one sample in a study of shared clonotypes between healthy human individuals. Profiled with immunoSEQ multiplex PCR; TCRdb holds only in-frame clones, not every one. Counted here are around 990,000 clones, roughly 80% occurring once; the ten biggest clones make up 0.89%. Specimen: memory CD4+ T cells from PBMCs. Indicated subset: CD45RA-negative fraction. The receptors shown here come from a man between 18 and 35 years old in good health. Some clones in this sample may be carry-over from other donors' samples.

The rearrangement links TRBV25-1 to TRBJ2-3, with TRBD1 identical over 10 bases. Germline V lookup: CDR1 MGHDK, CDR2 SYGVNS. The CDR3 has 16 amino acids. J lost 5 bases, V lost 4 bases, and 9 bases had no gene match. The CDR3 DNA follows: TGTGCCAGCAGTGTCGCCGGGACAGGGGCATTAGATACGCAGTATTTT. It specifies CASSVAGTGALDTQYF.

The rearrangement links TRBV20-1 to TRBJ2-7; D perhaps matches TRBD1 (5 bases). This CDR3 spans 11 amino acids. The ends were cut back, 6 bases at V and 6 bases at J, with 12 bases in the middle. The germline gives CDR1 DFQATT, CDR2 SNEGSKA (reference sequence). CDR3 protein: CSANQGFEQYF. The CDR3 nucleotides read TGCAGTGCCAACCAGGGTTTCGAGCAGTACTTC.

The V call is TRBV5-6, the J call TRBJ1-5, with no clear D. The V end lost 1 base, the J end lost 3 bases, and 8 bases lay between the germline ends. The CDR3 runs 14 residues. Germline CDR1 and CDR2: SGHDT and YYEEEE. The CDR3 loop reads CASSLSGYNQPQHF. CDR3 sequence (DNA): TGTGCCAGCAGCTTGTCAGGTTACAATCAGCCCCAGCATTTT.

This chain links TRBV28 with TRBJ1-2; D is unresolved. Germline loops: CDR1 MDHEN, CDR2 SYDVKM. The V end was cut by 4 bases, the J end by 2 bases, with 11 bases between. The CDR3 totals 14 residues. The CDR3 loop is CASSSLGKNYGYTF. CDR3 DNA: TGTGCCAGCAGTTCGCTGGGGAAAAACTATGGCTACACCTTC.

This clone was seen a few times. The rearrangement joins TRBV5-4 to TRBJ1-5, with 12 positions matching TRBD1. The V segment lost 7 bases and the J segment 3 bases; nucleotides outside the gene matches: 2. Germline CDR1 reads SGHNT; CDR2 reads YYREEE (reference sequence). This CDR3 has 14 amino acids. The CDR3 coding sequence is TGTGCCAGCGGGACAGGGGGCCTCAATCAGCCCCAGCATTTT. Its protein is CASGTGGLNQPQHF.